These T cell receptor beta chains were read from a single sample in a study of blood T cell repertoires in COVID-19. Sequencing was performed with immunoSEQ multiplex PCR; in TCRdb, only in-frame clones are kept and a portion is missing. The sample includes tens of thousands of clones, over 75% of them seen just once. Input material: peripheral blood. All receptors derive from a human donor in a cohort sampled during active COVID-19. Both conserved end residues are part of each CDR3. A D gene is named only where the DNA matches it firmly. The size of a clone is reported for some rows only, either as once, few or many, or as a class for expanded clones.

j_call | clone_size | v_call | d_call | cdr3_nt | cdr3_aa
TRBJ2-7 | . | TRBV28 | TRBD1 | TGTGCCAGCAGTTTGGGCAGGGGGAGCGAGCAGTACTTC | CASSLGRGSEQYF
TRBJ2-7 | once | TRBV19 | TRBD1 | TGTGCCAGTAGTATTGGGGACAGGGCGGCCTACGAGCAGTACTTC | CASSIGDRAAYEQYF
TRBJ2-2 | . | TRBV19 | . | TGTGCCACCGGACACCCGGGCACCGGGGAGCTGTTTTTT | CATGHPGTGELFF
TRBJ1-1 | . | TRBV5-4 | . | TGTGCCAGCAGCTTGGTCGGGGAAGTGAGGGCTGAAGCTTTCTTT | CASSLVGEVRAEAFF
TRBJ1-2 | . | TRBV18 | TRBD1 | TGTGCCAGCTCACCCGGACAGGGGGACAACTATGGCTACACCTTC | CASSPGQGDNYGYTF
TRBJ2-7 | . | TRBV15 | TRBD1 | TGTGCCACCAGCAGAGTATGGACAGGTTCAGGATACGAGCAGTACTTC | CATSRVWTGSGYEQYF
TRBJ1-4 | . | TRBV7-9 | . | TGTGCCAGCAGCTTAGGTCCAGAGGCGTATGAAAAACTGTTTTTT | CASSLGPEAYEKLFF
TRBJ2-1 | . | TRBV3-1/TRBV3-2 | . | TGTGCCAGCAGCCAAGGACAGTACAATGAGCAGTTCTTC | CASSQGQYNEQFF
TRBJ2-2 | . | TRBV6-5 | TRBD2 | TGTGCCAGCAGGCGAACTAGCGGTAACACCGGGGAGCTGTTTTTT | CASRRTSGNTGELFF
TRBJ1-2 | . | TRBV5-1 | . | TGCGCCAGCAGCTTGGCCGAGGGAAAGGGTGGCTACACCTTC | CASSLAEGKGGYTF
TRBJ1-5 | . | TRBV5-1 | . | TGCGCCAGCAGCGCGGACGGGGGAGGCAATCAGCCCCAGCATTTT | CASSADGGGNQPQHF
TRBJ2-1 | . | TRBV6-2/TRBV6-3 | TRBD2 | TGTGCCAGCAGTTACCGGACTAGCGGACTCAATGAGCAGTTCTTC | CASSYRTSGLNEQFF
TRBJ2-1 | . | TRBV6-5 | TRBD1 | TGTGCCAGCAGTCCATACCGGGACAGGTTAGATGAGCAGTTCTTC | CASSPYRDRLDEQFF
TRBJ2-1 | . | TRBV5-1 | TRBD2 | TGCGCCAGCAGCTTACGCCCGAGTAGCGGGAGCGACAATGAGCAGTTCTTC | CASSLRPSSGSDNEQFF
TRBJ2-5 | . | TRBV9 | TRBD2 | TGTGCCAGCAGCACATCGACTAGCGTGGAGACCCAGTACTTC | CASSTSTSVETQYF
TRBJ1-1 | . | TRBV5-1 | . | TGCGCCAGCAGCTTACGCGCAGGGGAGACTGAAGCTTTCTTT | CASSLRAGETEAFF
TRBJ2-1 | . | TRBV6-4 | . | TGTGCCAGCAGTGACCCAACAATTAACAATGAGCAGTTCTTC | CASSDPTINNEQFF
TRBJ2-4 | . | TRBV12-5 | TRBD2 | TGTGCTAGTGGTTTGGGCGGACTAGGTGACATTCAGTACTTC | CASGLGGLGDIQYF
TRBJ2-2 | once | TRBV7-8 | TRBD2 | TGTGCCAGCAGCTTAGTAGGCGGGGGGGCCCCCGGGGAGCTGTTTTTT | CASSLVGGGAPGELFF
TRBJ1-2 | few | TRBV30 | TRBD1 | TGTGCCTGGGGAGGACAGGGGCCCAGGTACACCTTC | CAWGGQGPRYTF
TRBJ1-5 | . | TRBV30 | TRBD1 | TGTGCCTGGAACACAGGGGCTAGCAATCAGCCCCAGCATTTT | CAWNTGASNQPQHF
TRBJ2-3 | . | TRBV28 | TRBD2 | TGTGCCAGCAGTTCCGGGGGTAGCGGGACGGTCACAGATACGCAGTATTTT | CASSSGGSGTVTDTQYF
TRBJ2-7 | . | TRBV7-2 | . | TGTGCCAGCAGCGAGGGCCCCTCCTACGAGCAGTACTTC | CASSEGPSYEQYF
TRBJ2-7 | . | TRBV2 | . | TGTGCCAGCAGCCGGGATGAGAGTCGCGAGCAGTACTTC | CASSRDESREQYF
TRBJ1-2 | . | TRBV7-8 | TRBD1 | TGTGCCAGCAGCTTAGGGACAGGGGGCTATGGCTACACCTTC | CASSLGTGGYGYTF
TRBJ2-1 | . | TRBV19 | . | TGTGCCTCCCCTGGGACTCGACGATACAATGAGCAGTTCTTC | CASPGTRRYNEQFF
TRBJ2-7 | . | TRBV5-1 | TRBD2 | TGCGCCAGCAGCTTGGGACTAGCGGTATCCTACGAGCAGTACTTC | CASSLGLAVSYEQYF
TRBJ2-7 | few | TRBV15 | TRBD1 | TGTGCCACCAGCAGACGGACAGGGGATTGGCGGTCGTCCTACGAGCAGTACTTC | CATSRRTGDWRSSYEQYF
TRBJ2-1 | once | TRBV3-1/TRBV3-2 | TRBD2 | TGTGCCAGCAGCCACAGCGGGGGGGCACAGTTCTTC | CASSHSGGAQFF
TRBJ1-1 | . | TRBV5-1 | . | TGCGCCAGCAGCTTGGTTCCGGGGGACACTGAAGCTTTCTTT | CASSLVPGDTEAFF
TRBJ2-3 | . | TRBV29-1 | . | TGCAGCGTTGAACAAAGCACAGATACGCAGTATTTT | CSVEQSTDTQYF
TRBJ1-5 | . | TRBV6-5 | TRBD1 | TGTGCCAGTTCTCCGGGACAGATACTTAATCAGCCCCAGCATTTT | CASSPGQILNQPQHF
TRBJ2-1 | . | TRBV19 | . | TGTGCCAGTAGTATAGGGAGGGAACACGAGCAGTTCTTC | CASSIGREHEQFF
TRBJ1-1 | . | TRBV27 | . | TGTGCCAGCAGTTTATCCGGGTTTGGCACTGAAGCTTTCTTT | CASSLSGFGTEAFF
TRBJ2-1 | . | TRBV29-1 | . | TGCAGCGCTTTGCCGGGCGGCAGGGCGGTCAATGAGCAGTTCTTC | CSALPGGRAVNEQFF
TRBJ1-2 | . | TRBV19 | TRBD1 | TGTGCCAGTAGTACCCAGGGGGCGCCTGGCTACACCTTC | CASSTQGAPGYTF
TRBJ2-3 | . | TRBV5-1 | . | TGCGCCAGCAGCTCGCAGGCCCTTGGGGCCAATACGCAGTATTTT | CASSSQALGANTQYF
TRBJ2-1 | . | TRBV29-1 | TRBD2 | TGCAGCGTTGGTCTGGGGGGGGAGTTCTTC | CSVGLGGEFF
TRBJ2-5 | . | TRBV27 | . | TGTGCCAGCAGTTTTAGGTCGGGAGAGACCCAGTACTTC | CASSFRSGETQYF
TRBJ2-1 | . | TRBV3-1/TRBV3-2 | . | TGTGCCAGCAGCCAACGAGAGAATTCTCCGGCGGGCGAGCAGTTCTTC | CASSQRENSPAGEQFF
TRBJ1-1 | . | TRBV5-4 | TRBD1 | TGTGCCAGCAGCATGCAGACAGGGGGAAACACTGAAGCTTTCTTT | CASSMQTGGNTEAFF
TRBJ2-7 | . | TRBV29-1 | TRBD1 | TGCAGCGCCCGGACAGGGAGAGCTGACGAGCAGTACTTC | CSARTGRADEQYF
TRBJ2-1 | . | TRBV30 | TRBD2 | TGTGCCTGGGAGGGACTAGTAAATGAGCAGTTCTTC | CAWEGLVNEQFF
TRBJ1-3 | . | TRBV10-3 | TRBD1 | TGTGCCACTGGACAGGGGGGTGGAAACACCATATATTTT | CATGQGGGNTIYF
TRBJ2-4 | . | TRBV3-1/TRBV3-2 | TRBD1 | TGTGCCAGCAGCCAAAGGCCAGGGGGCGAGGACATTCAGTACTTC | CASSQRPGGEDIQYF
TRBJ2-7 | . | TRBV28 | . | TGTGCCAGCAGTTTAGGGAGCGGCACCGCCTACGAGCAGTACTTC | CASSLGSGTAYEQYF
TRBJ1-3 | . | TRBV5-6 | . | TGTGCCAGCAGCTTGGTGGCAGCGAGTGGAAACACCATATATTTT | CASSLVAASGNTIYF
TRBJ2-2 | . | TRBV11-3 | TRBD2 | TGTGCCAGCCCCTCGGAGCGGGGGGGCCGATTTTCCGGGGAGCTGTTTTTT | CASPSERGGRFSGELFF
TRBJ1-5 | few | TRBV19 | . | TGTGCCAGTAGTATGGGGCGACAGTTCTTCAATCAGCCCCAGCATTTT | CASSMGRQFFNQPQHF
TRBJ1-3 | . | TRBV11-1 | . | TGTGCCAGCAGCTTCCGGGGAGGAGGAGGAAACACCATATATTTT | CASSFRGGGGNTIYF
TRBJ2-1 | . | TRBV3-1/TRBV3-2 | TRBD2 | TGTGCCAGCAGCCAAGTTACTAGCGGTGAGCAGTTCTTC | CASSQVTSGEQFF
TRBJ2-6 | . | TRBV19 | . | TGTGCCAGTAGTCCCGGGGACTCTGGGGCCAACGTCCTGACTTTC | CASSPGDSGANVLTF
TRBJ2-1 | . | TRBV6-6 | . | TGTGCCAGCAGTTACAGCCTTACGGATGAGCAGTTCTTC | CASSYSLTDEQFF
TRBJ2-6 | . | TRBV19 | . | TGTGCCAGTAGTCTCAGGGTACCTGGGGCCAACGTCCTGACTTTC | CASSLRVPGANVLTF
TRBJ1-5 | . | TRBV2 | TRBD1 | TGTGCCAGCACCGGGGACAGGGGACAAGGAAACCAGCCCCAGCATTTT | CASTGDRGQGNQPQHF